A selection of T cell receptor beta chains follows, all from one sample in a study of lymphopenia after photon versus proton radiotherapy. Profiling relied on immunoSEQ multiplex PCR, and the TCRdb table lists in-frame clones only, not all of them. This sample yields about 50,000 clones, of which about 83% are seen a single time; less than 35% belongs to the top ten. The source was peripheral blood, collected from a patient treated with photon-based radiotherapy. Receptor source: a man over 45 with gastric cancer. The CDR3 runs from the conserved cysteine through the conserved F or W. The order of the fields is CDR3 protein, CDR3 DNA, J gene, V gene, D gene, clone size. The D gene is left open where the match is weak. Clone size is stated in some rows and not others, as once, few, many or a class when expanded.

CDR3aa: CASSMSQGATGTF
CDR3nt: TGTGCCAGTAGTATGAGCCAGGGGGCGACCGGGACCTTC
j_gene: TRBJ1-2
v_gene: TRBV19
d_gene: TRBD1
abundance: -

CDR3aa: CATATGNTNTEAFF
CDR3nt: TGTGCCACAGCGACAGGGAATACGAACACTGAAGCTTTCTTT
j_gene: TRBJ1-1
v_gene: TRBV19
d_gene: TRBD1
abundance: -

CDR3aa: CASSLYSVGNEQFF
CDR3nt: TGTGCCAGCAGCTTATACAGTGTGGGGAATGAGCAGTTCTTC
j_gene: TRBJ2-1
v_gene: TRBV7-2
d_gene: -
abundance: -

CDR3aa: CASSWGDRAYEQYF
CDR3nt: TGTGCCAGCAGCTGGGGGGACAGGGCCTACGAGCAGTACTTC
j_gene: TRBJ2-7
v_gene: TRBV7-9
d_gene: TRBD1
abundance: -

CDR3aa: CATSGSGELFF
CDR3nt: TGTGCCACCAGCGGCTCCGGGGAGCTGTTTTTT
j_gene: TRBJ2-2
v_gene: TRBV15
d_gene: -
abundance: few

CDR3aa: CASRPYSSTDTQYF
CDR3nt: TGTGCCAGTAGGCCTTACTCTAGCACAGATACGCAGTATTTT
j_gene: TRBJ2-3
v_gene: TRBV19
d_gene: -
abundance: -

CDR3aa: CASSPSGWANTGELFF
CDR3nt: TGTGCCAGCAGCCCTAGCGGGTGGGCGAACACCGGGGAGCTGTTTTTT
j_gene: TRBJ2-2
v_gene: TRBV7-2
d_gene: TRBD2
abundance: -

CDR3aa: CASSLRLMGSGNYGYTF
CDR3nt: TGTGCCAGCAGCTTACGTTTAATGGGGAGCGGTAACTATGGCTACACCTTC
j_gene: TRBJ1-2
v_gene: TRBV5-6
d_gene: -
abundance: -

CDR3aa: CASSDFHEQYF
CDR3nt: TGTGCCAGCAGTGATTTCCACGAGCAGTACTTC
j_gene: TRBJ2-7
v_gene: TRBV25-1
d_gene: -
abundance: -

CDR3aa: CASSVTSATDTQYF
CDR3nt: TGTGCCAGCAGCGTAACTAGCGCCACAGATACGCAGTATTTT
j_gene: TRBJ2-3
v_gene: TRBV9
d_gene: TRBD2
abundance: once

CDR3aa: CASSSRVGGYYGYTF
CDR3nt: TGTGCCAGCAGCTCCCGAGTAGGGGGCTACTATGGCTACACCTTC
j_gene: TRBJ1-2
v_gene: TRBV7-6
d_gene: TRBD1
abundance: -

CDR3aa: CASSLGLVSEQYF
CDR3nt: TGTGCCAGCAGCTTGGGACTAGTAAGCGAGCAGTACTTC
j_gene: TRBJ2-7
v_gene: TRBV5-4
d_gene: -
abundance: -

CDR3aa: CASSLTGQQTYEQYF
CDR3nt: TGTGCCAGCAGCCTTACGGGACAGCAAACCTACGAGCAGTACTTC
j_gene: TRBJ2-7
v_gene: TRBV11-2
d_gene: TRBD1
abundance: -

CDR3aa: CASSVEAGGRYGYTF
CDR3nt: TGTGCCAGCAGCGTAGAGGCAGGTGGAAGGTATGGCTACACCTTC
j_gene: TRBJ1-2
v_gene: TRBV9
d_gene: -
abundance: -

CDR3aa: CASSQDQREGYNEQFF
CDR3nt: TGCGCCAGCAGCCAAGACCAGCGGGAGGGGTACAATGAGCAGTTCTTC
j_gene: TRBJ2-1
v_gene: TRBV4-1
d_gene: TRBD2
abundance: -

CDR3aa: CASSYSVNRDNTEAFF
CDR3nt: TGTGCCAGCAGTTACTCGGTGAATAGGGATAACACTGAAGCTTTCTTT
j_gene: TRBJ1-1
v_gene: TRBV6-6
d_gene: -
abundance: once

CDR3aa: CASSVGGGAYEQYF
CDR3nt: TGTGCCAGCAGCGTAGGGGGAGGCGCCTACGAGCAGTACTTC
j_gene: TRBJ2-7
v_gene: TRBV9
d_gene: -
abundance: few

CDR3aa: CASSLATGGAYGYTF
CDR3nt: TGTGCCAGCAGCTTAGCGACAGGGGGCGCTTATGGCTACACCTTC
j_gene: TRBJ1-2
v_gene: TRBV7-2
d_gene: TRBD1
abundance: once

CDR3aa: CASSFYQRGNNEQFF
CDR3nt: TGTGCCAGCAGCTTTTACCAGCGGGGCAACAATGAGCAGTTCTTC
j_gene: TRBJ2-1
v_gene: TRBV13
d_gene: TRBD2
abundance: -

CDR3aa: CASSAGWLTYNEQFF
CDR3nt: TGTGCCAGCAGTGCAGGTTGGTTAACCTACAATGAGCAGTTCTTC
j_gene: TRBJ2-1
v_gene: TRBV2
d_gene: -
abundance: -

CDR3aa: CASTLDRALPSYEQYF
CDR3nt: TGCGCCAGCACCCTGGACAGGGCCCTACCCTCCTACGAGCAGTACTTC
j_gene: TRBJ2-7
v_gene: TRBV4-3
d_gene: TRBD1
abundance: few

CDR3aa: CASSLLTGQETQYF
CDR3nt: TGCGCCAGCAGCTTGTTAACTGGCCAAGAGACCCAGTACTTC
j_gene: TRBJ2-5
v_gene: TRBV5-1
d_gene: -
abundance: -

CDR3aa: CASSQAGRASSLHF
CDR3nt: TGCGCCAGCAGTCAAGCGGGACGCGCCTCCTCCCTCCACTTT
j_gene: TRBJ1-6
v_gene: TRBV23-1
d_gene: -
abundance: -

CDR3aa: CASRTDTDTQYF
CDR3nt: TGTGCCAGTAGAACGGACACAGATACGCAGTATTTT
j_gene: TRBJ2-3
v_gene: TRBV19
d_gene: -
abundance: -

CDR3aa: CASSLGTSNLNEQFF
CDR3nt: TGCGCCAGCAGTCTCGGGACTAGTAATCTCAATGAGCAGTTCTTC
j_gene: TRBJ2-1
v_gene: TRBV4-1
d_gene: TRBD2
abundance: -

CDR3aa: CASSFSWSSEQYF
CDR3nt: TGTGCCAGCAGTTTTTCCTGGTCTAGCGAGCAGTACTTC
j_gene: TRBJ2-7
v_gene: TRBV27
d_gene: -
abundance: -

CDR3aa: CASSRQGEGNTIYF
CDR3nt: TGTGCCAGCAGTCGACAGGGGGAGGGAAACACCATATATTTT
j_gene: TRBJ1-3
v_gene: TRBV2
d_gene: TRBD1
abundance: -